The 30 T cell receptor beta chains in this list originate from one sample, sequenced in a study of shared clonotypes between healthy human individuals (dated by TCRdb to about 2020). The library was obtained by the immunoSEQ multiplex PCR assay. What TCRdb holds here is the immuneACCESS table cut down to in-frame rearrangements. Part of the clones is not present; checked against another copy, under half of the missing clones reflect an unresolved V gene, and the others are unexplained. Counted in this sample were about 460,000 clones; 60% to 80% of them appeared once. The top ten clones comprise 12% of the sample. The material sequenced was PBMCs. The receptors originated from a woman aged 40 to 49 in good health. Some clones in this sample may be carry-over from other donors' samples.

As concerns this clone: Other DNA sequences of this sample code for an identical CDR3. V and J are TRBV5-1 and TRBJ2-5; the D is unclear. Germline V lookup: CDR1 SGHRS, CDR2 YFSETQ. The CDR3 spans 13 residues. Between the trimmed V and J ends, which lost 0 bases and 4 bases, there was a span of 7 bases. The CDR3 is CASSLGGRETQYF. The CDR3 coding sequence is TGCGCCAGCAGCTTGGGGGGTAGAGAGACCCAGTACTTC.

As DNA, the CDR3 is TGTGCCAGCTCACCACGGGACAGGTACACTGAAGCTTTCTTT. Its protein product is CASSPRDRYTEAFF. The V call is TRBV18, the J call TRBJ1-1, with 8 nucleotides matching TRBD1. Trimming took 1 base from V and 3 from J; bases not matched to a gene: 1. The germline CDR1 and CDR2 sequences are KGHSH and LQKENI. This CDR3 contains 14 residues.

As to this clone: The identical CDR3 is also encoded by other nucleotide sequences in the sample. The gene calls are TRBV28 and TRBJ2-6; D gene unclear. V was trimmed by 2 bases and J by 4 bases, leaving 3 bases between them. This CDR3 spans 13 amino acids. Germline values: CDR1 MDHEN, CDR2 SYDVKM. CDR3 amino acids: CASSLPGANVLTF. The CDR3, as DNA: TGTGCCAGCAGTTTACCCGGGGCCAACGTCCTGACTTTC.

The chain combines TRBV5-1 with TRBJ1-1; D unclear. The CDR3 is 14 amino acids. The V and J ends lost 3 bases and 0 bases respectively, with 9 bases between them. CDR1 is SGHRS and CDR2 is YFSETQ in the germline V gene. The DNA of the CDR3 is TGCGCCAGCAGCTCCGGGCCAATGAACACTGAAGCTTTCTTT. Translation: CASSSGPMNTEAFF.

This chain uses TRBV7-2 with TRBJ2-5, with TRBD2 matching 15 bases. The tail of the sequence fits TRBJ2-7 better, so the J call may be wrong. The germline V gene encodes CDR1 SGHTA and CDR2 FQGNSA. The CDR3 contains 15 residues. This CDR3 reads CASSSGLAGGYEQYF. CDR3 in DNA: TGTGCCAGCAGCTCGGGACTAGCGGGAGGATACGAGCAGTACTTC.

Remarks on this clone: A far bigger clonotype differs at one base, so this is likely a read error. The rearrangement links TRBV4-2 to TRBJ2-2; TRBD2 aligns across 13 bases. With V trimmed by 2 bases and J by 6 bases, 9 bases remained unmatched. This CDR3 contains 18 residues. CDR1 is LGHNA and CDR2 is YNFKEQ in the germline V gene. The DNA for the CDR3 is TGTGCCAGCAGCCAATTCTTCGTGGGACTAGCGGGACCCGGGGAGCTGTTTTTT. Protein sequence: CASSQFFVGLAGPGELFF.

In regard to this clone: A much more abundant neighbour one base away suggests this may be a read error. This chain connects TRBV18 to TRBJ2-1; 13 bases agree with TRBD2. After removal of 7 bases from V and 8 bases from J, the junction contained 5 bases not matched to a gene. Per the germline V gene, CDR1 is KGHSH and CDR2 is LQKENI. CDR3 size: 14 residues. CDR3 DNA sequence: TGTGCCAGCTTACCGGGACTAGCGGGACATGAGCAGTTCTTC. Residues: CASLPGLAGHEQFF.

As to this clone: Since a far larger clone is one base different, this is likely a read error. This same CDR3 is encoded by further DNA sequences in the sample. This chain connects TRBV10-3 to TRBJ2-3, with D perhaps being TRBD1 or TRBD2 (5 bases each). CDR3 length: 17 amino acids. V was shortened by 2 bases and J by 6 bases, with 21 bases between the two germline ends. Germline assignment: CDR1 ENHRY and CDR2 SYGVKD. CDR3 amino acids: CAISEVWGPPNTDTQYF. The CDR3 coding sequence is TGTGCCATCAGTGAGGTGTGGGGACCCCCTAACACGGATACGCAGTATTTT.

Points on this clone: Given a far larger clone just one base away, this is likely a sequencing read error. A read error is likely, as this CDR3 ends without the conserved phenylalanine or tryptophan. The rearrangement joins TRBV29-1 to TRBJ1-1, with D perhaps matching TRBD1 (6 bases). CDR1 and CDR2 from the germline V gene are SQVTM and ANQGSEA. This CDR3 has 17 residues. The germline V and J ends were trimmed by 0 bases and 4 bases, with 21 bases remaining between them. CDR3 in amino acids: CSVEDPNGRGMGTEAFI. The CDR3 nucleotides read TGCAGCGTTGAAGATCCCAACGGGAGGGGGATGGGCACTGAAGCTTTCATT.

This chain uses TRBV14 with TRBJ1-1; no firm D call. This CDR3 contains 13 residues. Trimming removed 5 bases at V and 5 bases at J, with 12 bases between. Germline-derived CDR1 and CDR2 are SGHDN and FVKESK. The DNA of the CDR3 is TGTGCCAGCAGCTCTCAACAGCGGACTGAAGCTTTCTTT. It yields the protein CASSSQQRTEAFF.

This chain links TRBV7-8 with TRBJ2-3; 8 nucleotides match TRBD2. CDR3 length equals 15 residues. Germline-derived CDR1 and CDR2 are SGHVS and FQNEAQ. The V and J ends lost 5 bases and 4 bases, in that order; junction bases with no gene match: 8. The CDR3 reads CASSLDSGNADTQYF. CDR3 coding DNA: TGTGCCAGCAGCCTCGATAGCGGGAATGCAGATACGCAGTATTTT. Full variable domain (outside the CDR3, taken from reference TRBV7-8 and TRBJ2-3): GAGVSQSPRYKVAKRGQDVALRCDPISGHVSLFWYQQALGQGPEFLTYFQNEAQLDKSGLPSDRFFAERPEGSVSTLKIQRTQQEDSAVYLCASSLDSGNADTQYFGPGTRLTVL.

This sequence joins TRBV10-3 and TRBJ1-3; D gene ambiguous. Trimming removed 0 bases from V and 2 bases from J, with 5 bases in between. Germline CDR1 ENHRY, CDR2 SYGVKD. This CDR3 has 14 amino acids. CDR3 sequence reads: CAISESRAGNTIYF. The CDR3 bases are TGTGCCATCAGTGAGTCAAGGGCTGGAAACACCATATATTTT.

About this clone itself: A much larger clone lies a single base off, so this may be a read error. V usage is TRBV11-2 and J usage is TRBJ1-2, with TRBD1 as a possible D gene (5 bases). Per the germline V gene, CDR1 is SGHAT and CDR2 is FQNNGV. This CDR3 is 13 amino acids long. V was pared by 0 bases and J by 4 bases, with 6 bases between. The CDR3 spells CASSLDRAYGYTF. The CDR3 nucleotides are TGTGCCAGCAGCTTAGACAGGGCCTATGGCTACACCTTC.

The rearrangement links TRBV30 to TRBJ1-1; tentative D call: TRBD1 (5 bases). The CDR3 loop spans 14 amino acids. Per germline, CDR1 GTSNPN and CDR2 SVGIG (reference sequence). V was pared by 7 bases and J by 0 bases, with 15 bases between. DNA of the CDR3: TGTGCCTCCCAACCCGGGACTTTGAACACTGAAGCTTTCTTT. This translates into CASQPGTLNTEAFF.

The chain's CDR3 is CAISGSGQGAVTEAFF. The CDR3 region has the DNA TGTGCCATCAGTGGGTCTGGACAGGGGGCCGTCACTGAAGCTTTCTTT. This sequence joins TRBV10-3 and TRBJ1-1, with TRBD1 matching 11 bases. The CDR3 spans 16 residues. Germline loops: CDR1 ENHRY, CDR2 SYGVKD. The ends lost 4 bases at V and 4 bases at J; junction bases unmatched: 8.

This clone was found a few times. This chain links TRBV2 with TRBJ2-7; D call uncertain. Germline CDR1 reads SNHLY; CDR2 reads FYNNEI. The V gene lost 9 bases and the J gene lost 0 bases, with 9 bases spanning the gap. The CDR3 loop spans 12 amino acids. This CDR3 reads CASTPSSYEQYF. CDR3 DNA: TGTGCCAGTACCCCAAGCTCCTACGAGCAGTACTTC. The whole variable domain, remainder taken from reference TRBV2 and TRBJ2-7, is EPEVTQTPSHQVTQMGQEVILRCVPISNHLYFYWYRQILGQKVEFLVSFYNNEISEKSEIFDDQFSVERPDGSNFTLKIRSTKLEDSAMYFCASTPSSYEQYFGPGTRLTVT.

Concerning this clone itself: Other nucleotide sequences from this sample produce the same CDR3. CDR3 nucleotides: TGTGCCAGCAGCACAACAGGTACAGGGGCCAACGTCCTGACTTTC. This translates into CASSTTGTGANVLTF. The chain uses TRBV9 and TRBJ2-6, with D perhaps TRBD1 (5 bases). This CDR3 region has 15 residues. CDR1 is SGDLS and CDR2 is YYNGEE in the germline V gene. V lost 4 bases, J lost 4 bases, and 12 bases lay in between. The full variable domain, with the rest looked up from reference TRBV9 and TRBJ2-6, is DSGVTQTPKHLITATGQRVTLRCSPRSGDLSVYWYQQSLDQGLQFLIQYYNGEERAKGNILERFSAQQFPDLHSELNLSSLELGDSALYFCASSTTGTGANVLTFGAGSRLTVL.

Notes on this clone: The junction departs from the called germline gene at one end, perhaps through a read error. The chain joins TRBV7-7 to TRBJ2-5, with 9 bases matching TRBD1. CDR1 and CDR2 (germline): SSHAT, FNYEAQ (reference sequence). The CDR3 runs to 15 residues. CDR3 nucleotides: TGTGCTAGCAGCTTAGGACAGGGGAATCGAGAGACCCAGTACTTC. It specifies CASSLGQGNRETQYF.

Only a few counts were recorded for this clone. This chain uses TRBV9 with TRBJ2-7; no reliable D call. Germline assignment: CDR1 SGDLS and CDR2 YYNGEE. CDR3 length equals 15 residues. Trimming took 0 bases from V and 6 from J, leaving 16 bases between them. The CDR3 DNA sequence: TGTGCCAGCAGCGTAGGAAACGTGGGGTCGGGCGAGCAGTACTTC. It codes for CASSVGNVGSGEQYF.

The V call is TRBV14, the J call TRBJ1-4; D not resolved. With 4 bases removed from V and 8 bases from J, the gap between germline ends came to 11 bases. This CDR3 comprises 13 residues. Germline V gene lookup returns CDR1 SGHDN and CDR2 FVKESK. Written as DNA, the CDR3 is TGTGCCAGCAGCCTACATGGGGTGGAAAAACTGTTTTTT. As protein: CASSLHGVEKLFF.

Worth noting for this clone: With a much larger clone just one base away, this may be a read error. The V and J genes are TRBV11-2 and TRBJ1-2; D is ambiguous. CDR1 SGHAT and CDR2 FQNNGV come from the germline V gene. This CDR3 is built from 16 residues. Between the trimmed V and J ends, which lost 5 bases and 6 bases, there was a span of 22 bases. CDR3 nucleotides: TGTGCCAGCAGCCCCAAAGGCTACCGGATAATCCATGGCTACACCTTC. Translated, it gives CASSPKGYRIIHGYTF. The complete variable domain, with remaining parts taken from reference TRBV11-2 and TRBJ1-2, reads EAGVAQSPRYKIIEKRQSVAFWCNPISGHATLYWYQQILGQGPKLLIQFQNNGVVDDSQLPKDRFSAERLKGVDSTLKIQPAKLEDSAVYLCASSPKGYRIIHGYTFGSGTRLTVV.

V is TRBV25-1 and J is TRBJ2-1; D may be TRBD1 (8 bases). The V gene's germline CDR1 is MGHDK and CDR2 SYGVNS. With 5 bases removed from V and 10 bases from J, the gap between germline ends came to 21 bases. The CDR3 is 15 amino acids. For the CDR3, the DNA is TGTGCCAGCAGTCCCCCCGCACAGGGGGGGAGGGAGCAGTTCTTC. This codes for CASSPPAQGGREQFF.

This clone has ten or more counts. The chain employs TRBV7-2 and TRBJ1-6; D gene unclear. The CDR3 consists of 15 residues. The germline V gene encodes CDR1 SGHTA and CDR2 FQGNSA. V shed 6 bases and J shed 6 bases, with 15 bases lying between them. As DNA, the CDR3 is TGTGCCAGCAGTCCCGTGCCAGTTTTTAATTCACCCCTCCACTTT. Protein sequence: CASSPVPVFNSPLHF.

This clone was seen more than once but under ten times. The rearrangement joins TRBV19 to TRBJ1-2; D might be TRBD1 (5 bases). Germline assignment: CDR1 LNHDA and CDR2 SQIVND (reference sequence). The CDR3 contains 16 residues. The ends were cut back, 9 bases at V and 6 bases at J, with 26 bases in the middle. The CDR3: CASYTVRTRGRDGYTF. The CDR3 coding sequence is TGTGCCAGCTATACGGTCCGGACGAGGGGACGTGATGGCTACACCTTC. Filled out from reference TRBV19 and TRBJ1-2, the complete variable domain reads DGGITQSPKYLFRKEGQNVTLSCEQNLNHDAMYWYRQDPGQGLRLIYYSQIVNDFQKGDIAEGYSVSREKKESFPLTVTSAQKNPTAFYLCASYTVRTRGRDGYTFGSGTRLTVV.

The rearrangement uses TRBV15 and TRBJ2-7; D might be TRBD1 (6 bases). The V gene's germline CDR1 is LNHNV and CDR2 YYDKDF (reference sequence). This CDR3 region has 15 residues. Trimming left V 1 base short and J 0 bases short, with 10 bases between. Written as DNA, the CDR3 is TGTGCCACCAGCAGAGTACAGGGCCTCTCCTACGAGCAGTACTTC. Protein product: CATSRVQGLSYEQYF.

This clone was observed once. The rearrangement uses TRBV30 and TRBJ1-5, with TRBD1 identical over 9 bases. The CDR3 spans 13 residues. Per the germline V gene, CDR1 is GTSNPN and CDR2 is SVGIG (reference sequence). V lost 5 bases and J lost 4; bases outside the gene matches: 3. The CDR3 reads CAWRGTGNQPQHF. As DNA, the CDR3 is TGTGCCTGGCGGGGGACAGGGAATCAGCCCCAGCATTTT. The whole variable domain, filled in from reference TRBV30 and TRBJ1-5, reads SQTIHQWPATLVQPVGSPLSLECTVEGTSNPNLYWYRQAAGRGLQLLFYSVGIGQISSEVPQNLSASRPQDRQFILSSKKLLLSDSGFYLCAWRGTGNQPQHFGDGTRLSIL.

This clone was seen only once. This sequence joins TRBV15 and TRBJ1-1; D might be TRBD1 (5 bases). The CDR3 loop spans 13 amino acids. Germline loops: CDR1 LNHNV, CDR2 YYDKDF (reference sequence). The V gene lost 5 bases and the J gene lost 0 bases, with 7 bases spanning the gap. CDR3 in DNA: TGTGCCACCAGCGTGGGGGTGAACACTGAAGCTTTCTTT. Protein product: CATSVGVNTEAFF. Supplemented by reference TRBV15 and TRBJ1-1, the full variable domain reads DAMVIQNPRYQVTQFGKPVTLSCSQTLNHNVMYWYQQKSSQAPKLLFHYYDKDFNNEADTPDNFQSRRPNTSFCFLDIRSPGLGDTAMYLCATSVGVNTEAFFGQGTRLTVV.

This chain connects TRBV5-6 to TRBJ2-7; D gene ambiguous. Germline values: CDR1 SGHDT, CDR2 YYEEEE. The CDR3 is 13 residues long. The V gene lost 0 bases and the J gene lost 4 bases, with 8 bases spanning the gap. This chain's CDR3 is CASSLDSIYEQYF. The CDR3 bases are TGTGCCAGCAGCTTGGACAGTATTTACGAGCAGTACTTC.

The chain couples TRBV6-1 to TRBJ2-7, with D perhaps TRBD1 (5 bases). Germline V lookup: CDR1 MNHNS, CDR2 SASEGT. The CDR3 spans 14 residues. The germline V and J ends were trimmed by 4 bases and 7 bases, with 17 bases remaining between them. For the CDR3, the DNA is TGTGCCAGCAGTGCCAGACAGAGTGTACGGGAGCAGTACTTC. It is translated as CASSARQSVREQYF.

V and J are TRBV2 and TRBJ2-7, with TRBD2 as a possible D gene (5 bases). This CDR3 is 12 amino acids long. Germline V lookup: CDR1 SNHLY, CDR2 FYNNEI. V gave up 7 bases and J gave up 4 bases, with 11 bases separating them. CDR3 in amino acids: CASNGRNYEQYF. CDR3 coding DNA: TGTGCCAGCAATGGGAGAAATTACGAGCAGTACTTC.